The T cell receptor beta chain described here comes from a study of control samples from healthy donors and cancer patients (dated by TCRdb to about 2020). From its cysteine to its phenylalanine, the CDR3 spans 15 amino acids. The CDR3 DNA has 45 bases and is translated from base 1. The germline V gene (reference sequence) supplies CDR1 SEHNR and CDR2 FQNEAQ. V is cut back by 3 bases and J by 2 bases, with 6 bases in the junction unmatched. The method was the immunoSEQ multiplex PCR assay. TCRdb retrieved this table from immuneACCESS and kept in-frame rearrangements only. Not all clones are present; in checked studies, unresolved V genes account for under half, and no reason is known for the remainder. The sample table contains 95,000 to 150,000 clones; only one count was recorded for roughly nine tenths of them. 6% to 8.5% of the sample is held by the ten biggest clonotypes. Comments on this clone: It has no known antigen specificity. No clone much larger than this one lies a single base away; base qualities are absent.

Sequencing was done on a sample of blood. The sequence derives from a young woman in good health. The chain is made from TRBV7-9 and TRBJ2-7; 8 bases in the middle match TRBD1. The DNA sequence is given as TGTGCCAGCAGCTTTGGACAGGGCGTGACCTACGAGCAGTACTTC. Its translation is CASSFGQGVTYEQYF.